Listed here is a single TCR beta chain. Antigen: not known. The sample belongs to a study of T cell responses to AZD1222 COVID-19 vaccine. The study, taken as a whole, reports: Repertoires were sampled only after the peak T cell response.

TCRdb's table, derived via immunoSEQ multiplex PCR, lists solely in-frame clones and lacks some. The data contain just under 35,000 clones, 85% to 90% of them singletons. The CDR3 loop spans 14 amino acids. V was clipped by 2 bases and J by 0 bases, with 8 bases between them. The V gene's germline CDR1 is MNHEY and CDR2 SVGAGI. Sequenced material: peripheral blood, taken on day 0 of AZD1222 vaccination. This TCR was recovered from an adult in good health. This rearrangement joins TRBV6-5 to TRBJ2-7, with D possibly matching TRBD2 (5 bases). This chain's CDR3 is CASSYDYGSYEQYF. Here the CDR3 DNA reads TGTGCCAGCAGTTACGACTATGGCTCCTACGAGCAGTACTTC.